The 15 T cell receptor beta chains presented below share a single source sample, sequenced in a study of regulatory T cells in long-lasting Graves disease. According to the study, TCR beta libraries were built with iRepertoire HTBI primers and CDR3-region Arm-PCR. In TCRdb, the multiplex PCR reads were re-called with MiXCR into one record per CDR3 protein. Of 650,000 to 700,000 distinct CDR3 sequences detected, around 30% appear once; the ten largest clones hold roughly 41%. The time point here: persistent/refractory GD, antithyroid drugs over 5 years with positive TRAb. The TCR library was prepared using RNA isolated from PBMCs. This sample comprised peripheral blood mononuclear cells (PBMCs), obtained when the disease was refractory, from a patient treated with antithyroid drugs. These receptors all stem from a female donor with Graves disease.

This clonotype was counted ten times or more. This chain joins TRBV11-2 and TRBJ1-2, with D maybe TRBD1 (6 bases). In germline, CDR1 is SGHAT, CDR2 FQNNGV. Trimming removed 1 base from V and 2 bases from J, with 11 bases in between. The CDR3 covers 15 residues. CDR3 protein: CASSLVGGLNYGYTF. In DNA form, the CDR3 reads TGTGCCAGCAGCTTAGTAGGGGGGCTGAACTATGGCTACACCTTC.

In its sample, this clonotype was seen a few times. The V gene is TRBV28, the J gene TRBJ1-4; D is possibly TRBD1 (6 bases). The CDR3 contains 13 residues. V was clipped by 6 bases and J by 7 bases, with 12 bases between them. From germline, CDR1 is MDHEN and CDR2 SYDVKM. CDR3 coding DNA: TGTGCCAGCAGGAAACAGGGTTTTGAAAAACTGTTTTTT. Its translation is CASRKQGFEKLFF. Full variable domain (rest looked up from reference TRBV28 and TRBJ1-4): DVKVTQSSRYLVKRTGEKVFLECVQDMDHENMFWYRQDPGLGLRLIYFSYDVKMKEKGDIPEGYSVSREKKERFSLILESASTNQTSMYLCASRKQGFEKLFFGSGTQLSVL.

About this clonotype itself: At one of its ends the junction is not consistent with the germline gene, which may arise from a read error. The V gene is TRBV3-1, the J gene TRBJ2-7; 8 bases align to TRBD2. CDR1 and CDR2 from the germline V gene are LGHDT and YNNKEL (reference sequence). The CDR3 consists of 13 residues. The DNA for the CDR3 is TGTACCAGCAGCCAAGCGGGAGAGTACGAGCAGTACTTC. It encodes CTSSQAGEYEQYF.

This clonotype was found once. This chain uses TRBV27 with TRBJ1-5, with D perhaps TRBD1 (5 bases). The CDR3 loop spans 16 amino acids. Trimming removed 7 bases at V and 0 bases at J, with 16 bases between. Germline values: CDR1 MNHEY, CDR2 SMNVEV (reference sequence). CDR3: CASTPGAGLSNQPQHF. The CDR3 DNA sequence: TGTGCCAGCACCCCTGGTGCAGGGCTTAGCAATCAGCCCCAGCATTTT.

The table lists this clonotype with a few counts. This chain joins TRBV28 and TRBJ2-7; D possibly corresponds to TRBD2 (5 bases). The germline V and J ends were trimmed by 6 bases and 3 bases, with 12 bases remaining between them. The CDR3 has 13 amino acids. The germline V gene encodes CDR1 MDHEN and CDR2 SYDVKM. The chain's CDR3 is CASRKPGSYEQYF. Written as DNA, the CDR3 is TGTGCCAGCAGAAAACCTGGGAGCTACGAGCAGTACTTC.

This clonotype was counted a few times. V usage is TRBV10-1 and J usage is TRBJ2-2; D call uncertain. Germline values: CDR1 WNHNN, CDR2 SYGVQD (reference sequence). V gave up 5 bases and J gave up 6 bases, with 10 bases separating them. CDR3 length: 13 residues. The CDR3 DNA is TGCGCCAGCAGTTCTTCCCTACCCGGGGAGCTGTTTTTT. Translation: CASSSSLPGELFF.

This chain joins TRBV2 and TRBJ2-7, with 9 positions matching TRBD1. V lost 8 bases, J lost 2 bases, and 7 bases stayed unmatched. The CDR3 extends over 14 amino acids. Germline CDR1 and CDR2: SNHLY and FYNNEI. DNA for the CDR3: TGTGCCAGCGGCCGGACAGGGGACACCTACGAGCAGTACTTC. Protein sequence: CASGRTGDTYEQYF.

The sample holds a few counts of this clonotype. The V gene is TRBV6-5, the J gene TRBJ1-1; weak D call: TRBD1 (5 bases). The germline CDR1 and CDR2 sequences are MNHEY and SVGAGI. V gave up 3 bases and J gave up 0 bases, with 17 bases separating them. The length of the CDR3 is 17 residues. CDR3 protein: CASSYQVWADMNTEAFF. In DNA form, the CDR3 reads TGTGCCAGCAGTTATCAGGTCTGGGCGGACATGAACACTGAAGCTTTCTTT.

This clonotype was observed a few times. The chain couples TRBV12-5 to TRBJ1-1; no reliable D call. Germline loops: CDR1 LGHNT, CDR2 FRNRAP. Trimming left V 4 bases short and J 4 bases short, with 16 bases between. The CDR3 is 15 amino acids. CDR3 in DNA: TGTGCTAGTGGTTCCTCTAACTCGTTGGGCACTGAAGCTTTCTTT. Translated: CASGSSNSLGTEAFF.

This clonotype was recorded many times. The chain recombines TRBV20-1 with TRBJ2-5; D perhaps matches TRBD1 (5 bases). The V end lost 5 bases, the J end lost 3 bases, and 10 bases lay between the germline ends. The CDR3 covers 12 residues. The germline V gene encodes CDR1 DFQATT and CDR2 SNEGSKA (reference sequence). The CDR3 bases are TGCAGTGCTGGGATAGGGGAAGAGACCCAGTACTTC. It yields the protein CSAGIGEETQYF.

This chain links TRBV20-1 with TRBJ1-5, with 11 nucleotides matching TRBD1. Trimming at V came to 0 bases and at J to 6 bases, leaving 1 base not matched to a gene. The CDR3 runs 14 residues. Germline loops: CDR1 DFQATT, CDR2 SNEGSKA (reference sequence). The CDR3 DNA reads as TGCAGTGCTAGAGATGGGACAGGGGGTCAGCCCCAGCATTTT. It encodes CSARDGTGGQPQHF.

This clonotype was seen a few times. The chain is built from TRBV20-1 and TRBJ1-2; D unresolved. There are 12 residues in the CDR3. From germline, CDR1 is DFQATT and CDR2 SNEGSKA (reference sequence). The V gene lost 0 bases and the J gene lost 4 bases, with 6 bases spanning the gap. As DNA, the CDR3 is TGCAGTGCTAGAGATACGGGCTATGGCTACACCTTC. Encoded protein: CSARDTGYGYTF.

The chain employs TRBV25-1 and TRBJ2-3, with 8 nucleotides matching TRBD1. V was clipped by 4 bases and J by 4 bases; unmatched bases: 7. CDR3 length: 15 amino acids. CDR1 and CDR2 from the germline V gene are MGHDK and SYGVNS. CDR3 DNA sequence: TGTGCCAGCAGTGCCCCGACAGGGGCGCCAGATACGCAGTATTTT. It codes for CASSAPTGAPDTQYF.

In DNA, the CDR3 is TGCAGTGTGGGGTTTCAGCCCCAGCATTTT. It translates to CSVGFQPQHF. The V call is TRBV20-1, the J call TRBJ1-5, with unresolved D. CDR3 size: 10 residues. Germline CDR1 and CDR2: DFQATT and SNEGSKA (reference sequence). The V end was cut by 7 bases, the J end by 6 bases, with 7 bases between.

CDR3 protein: CASNLLDGGYTF. DNA of the CDR3: TGTGCCAGTAACCTCCTTGACGGTGGCTACACCTTC. J is TRBJ1-2 and V is TRBV19; D is uncertain. The V end lost 7 bases, the J end lost 7 bases, and 13 bases lay between the germline ends. CDR3 size: 12 residues. Germline lookup yields CDR1 LNHDA and CDR2 SQIVND (reference sequence). The full variable domain, with the rest looked up from reference TRBV19 and TRBJ1-2, is DGGITQSPKYLFRKEGQNVTLSCEQNLNHDAMYWYRQDPGQGLRLIYYSQIVNDFQKGDIAEGYSVSREKKESFPLTVTSAQKNPTAFYLCASNLLDGGYTFGSGTRLTVV.